The entry that follows covers one TCR beta chain sequence. Its antigen is not yet known. Just one base apart from a much larger clone, this may be a read error. Libraries were constructed by PCR. This sample was sequenced with an Illumina HiSeq 2500. TCR library preparation used molecular barcoding, with unique molecular identifiers applied to normalize quantification of the TCRbeta repertoire. The raw public data were reprocessed by TCRdb itself: fastp quality trimming at Q25, MiXCR clonotype calling, in-frame beta chains only. One record per CDR3 amino acid sequence lists the most common genes and DNA. Within this sample are about 91,000 distinct CDR3 sequences, with about 8% of them counted one time only. The ten largest make up approximately 7.2% of the sample. This entry is derived from a study of T-cell reconstitution after alpha-beta-depleted transplantation in children (dated by TCRdb to 2016 to 2018). For context, the study as a whole: The study quantitatively tracked T-cell immune reconstitution after TCRalphabeta/CD19-depleted allogeneic hematopoietic cell transplantation in children using TCR repertoire profiling.

The CDR3 has 12 amino acids, counting the end cysteine and phenylalanine. The entry retains the CDR3 DNA only, 36 bases that are in frame from base 1. Looking up the germline V gene yields CDR1 SQVTM and CDR2 ANQGSEA. V and J lose 6 bases and 6 bases, and a span of 12 bases separates them. This clonotype was sampled from a human donor who donated a stem cell graft to a child with congenital amegakaryocytic thrombocytopenia. The sample was PBMCs from the stem cell graft donor, taken from the stem cell graft. Recombination connected TRBV29-1 to TRBJ2-1; confidence is insufficient to name the D gene. The sequenced DNA is TGCAGCGTGGGATTTACCTTCAATGAGCAGTTCTTC. Translated, this is CSVGFTFNEQFF.